A selection of T cell receptor beta chains follows, all from one sample in a study of cytomegalovirus exposure and HLA in healthy donors. Method: immunoSEQ multiplex PCR; TCRdb's copy keeps in-frame clones and lacks some. Among some 130,000 clones listed, approximately 60% were seen once. The sequenced material came from PBMCs. These receptors came from a human donor in good health. Both conserved end residues are trimmed from each CDR3. Fields, in order: CDR3 length, D gene, clone size, J gene, V gene, CDR3 protein. D genes are given only for firm matches. Expanded clones are given a class, and other clones once, few, many or no size at all.

>14|TRBD1|.|TRBJ2-1|TRBV7-8
ASSRHRGQAYNEQF
>13|TRBD1|.|TRBJ1-1|TRBV5-6
ASSDAGGMNTEAF
>11|.|.|TRBJ2-7|TRBV19
ASSQGAGVEQY
>13|TRBD2|.|TRBJ2-2|TRBV7-2
ASSRGLAGAGELF
>14|.|.|TRBJ2-3|TRBV28
ASSYPTGGPTDTQY
>14|TRBD1|once|TRBJ2-7|TRBV28
ASSLRQGVLWGPQY
>11|.|few|TRBJ2-5|TRBV7-6
ASSPRPGETQY
>12|TRBD2|once|TRBJ2-1|TRBV5-6
ASSSGTSRGEQF
>14|.|.|TRBJ2-1|TRBV27
ASSFLDRTYYNEQF
>9|.|.|TRBJ2-7|TRBV28
ASSLRGEQY
>11|.|.|TRBJ2-1|TRBV19
ASSVPTYNEQF
>11|TRBD1|once|TRBJ1-5|TRBV29-1
SVETGGGQPQH
>14|TRBD1|.|TRBJ2-5|TRBV18
ASSPGQGASRETQY
>13|TRBD2|few|TRBJ2-5|TRBV15
ATSSRLAGSETQY
>14|.|.|TRBJ1-1|TRBV5-1
ASSLGRRTVNTEAF
>11|.|once|TRBJ1-2|TRBV7-3
ASSLDSYDGYT
>12|TRBD2|.|TRBJ2-1|TRBV7-2
ASSLREVTNEQF
>15|TRBD1|.|TRBJ1-2|TRBV27
ASSLSRVLGGDYGYT
>12|TRBD1|few|TRBJ2-7|TRBV5-1
ASSPGGRLGEQY
>13|.|.|TRBJ1-6|TRBV27
ASSLKGAPNSPLH
>13|.|once|TRBJ2-7|TRBV6-1
ASSLKQGWDYEQY
>13|TRBD1|.|TRBJ1-5|TRBV5-6
ASSLGQGVGQPQH